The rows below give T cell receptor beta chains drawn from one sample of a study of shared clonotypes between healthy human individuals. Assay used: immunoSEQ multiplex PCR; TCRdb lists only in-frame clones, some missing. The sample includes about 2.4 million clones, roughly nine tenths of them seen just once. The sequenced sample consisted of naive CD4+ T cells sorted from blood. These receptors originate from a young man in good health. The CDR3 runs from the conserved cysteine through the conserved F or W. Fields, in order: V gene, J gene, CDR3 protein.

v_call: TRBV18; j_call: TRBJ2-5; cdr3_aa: CASSFEAETQYF
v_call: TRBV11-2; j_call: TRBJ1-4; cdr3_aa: CASSSDRSHNEKLFF
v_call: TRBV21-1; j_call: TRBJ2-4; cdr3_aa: CASRPLPGLAIDIQYF
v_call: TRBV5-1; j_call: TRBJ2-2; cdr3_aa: CASSWGVLDTGELFF
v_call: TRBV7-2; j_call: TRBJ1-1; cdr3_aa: CASSSVKQGGLEAFF
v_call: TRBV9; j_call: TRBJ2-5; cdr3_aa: CASSEGTSGNWEETQYF
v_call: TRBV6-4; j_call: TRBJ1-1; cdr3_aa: CASSPLSGQGRAFF
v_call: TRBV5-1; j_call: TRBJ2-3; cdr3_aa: CASSPLMVSTDTQYF
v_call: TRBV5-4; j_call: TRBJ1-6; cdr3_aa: CASSLERINSPLHF
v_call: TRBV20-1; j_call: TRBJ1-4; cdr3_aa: CSATKQGSLFF
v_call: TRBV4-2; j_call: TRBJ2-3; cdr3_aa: CASSQIQGLDTDTQYF
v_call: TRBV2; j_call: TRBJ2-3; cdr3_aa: CASSDPTIPSTDTQYF
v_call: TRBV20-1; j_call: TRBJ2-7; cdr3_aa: CSALGGYEQYF
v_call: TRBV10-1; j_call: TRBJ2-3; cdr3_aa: CASSEGLLAGASTDTQYF
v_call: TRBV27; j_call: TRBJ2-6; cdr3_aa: CASTPGAPGANVLTF
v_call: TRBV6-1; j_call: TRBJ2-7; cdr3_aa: CASGTSGSYEQYF
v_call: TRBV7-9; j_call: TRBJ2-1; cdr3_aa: CASSLGSSYNEQFF
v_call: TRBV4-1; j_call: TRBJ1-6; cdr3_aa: CASSQQGRNSPLHF
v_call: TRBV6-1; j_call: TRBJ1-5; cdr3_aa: CASSVGENQPQHF
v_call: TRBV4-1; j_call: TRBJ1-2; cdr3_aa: CASSQRQGYGYTF
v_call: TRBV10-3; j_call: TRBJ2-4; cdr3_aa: CAISESPGEKGSAKNIQYF
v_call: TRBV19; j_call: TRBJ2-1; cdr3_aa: CASSTAESAVYNEQFF
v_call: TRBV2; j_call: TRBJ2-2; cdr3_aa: CASRFSGSPQNTGELFF
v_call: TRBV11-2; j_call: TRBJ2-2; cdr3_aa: CASSLAYGELFF
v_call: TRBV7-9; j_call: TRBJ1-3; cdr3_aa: CASSPSRGANSGNTIYF
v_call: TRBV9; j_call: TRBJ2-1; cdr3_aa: CASSVRPGQGVNEQFF
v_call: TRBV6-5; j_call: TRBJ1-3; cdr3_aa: CASSYSKGASGNTIYF
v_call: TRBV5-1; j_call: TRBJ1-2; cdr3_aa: CASSLIPNYGYTF
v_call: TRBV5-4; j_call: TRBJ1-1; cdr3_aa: CASSLGQGLRAFF
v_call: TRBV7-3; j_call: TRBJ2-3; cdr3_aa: CASSSSGRITDTQYF
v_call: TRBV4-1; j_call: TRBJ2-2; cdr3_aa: CASSLGTGSNTGELFF
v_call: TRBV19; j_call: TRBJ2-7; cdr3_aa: CASSNSRGSGGPTYEQYF
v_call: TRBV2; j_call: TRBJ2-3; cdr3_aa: CASSEWGRTDTQYF
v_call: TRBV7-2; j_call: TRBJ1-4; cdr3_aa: CASSPWTGAGEKLFF
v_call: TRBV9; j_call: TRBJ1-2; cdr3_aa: CASSVDQISDGYTF
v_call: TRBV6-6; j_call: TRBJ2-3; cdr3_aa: CASSYRQSRGQDTQYF
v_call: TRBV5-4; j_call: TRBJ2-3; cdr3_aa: CASSSGLTTDTQYF
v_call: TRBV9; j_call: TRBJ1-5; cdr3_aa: CASSVEATHQPQHF
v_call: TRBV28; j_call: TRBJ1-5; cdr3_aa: CASSDSGQGLNQPQHF
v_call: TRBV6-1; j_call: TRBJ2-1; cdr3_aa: CASSEGLSSYNEQFF
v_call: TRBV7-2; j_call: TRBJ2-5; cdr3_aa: CASSLFSETQYF
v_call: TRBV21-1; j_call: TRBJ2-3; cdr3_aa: CASRAKREEGTDTQYF
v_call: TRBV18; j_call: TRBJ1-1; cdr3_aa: CASSPQSTEAFF
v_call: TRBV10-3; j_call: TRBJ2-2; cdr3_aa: CAIERHDRGSGELFF
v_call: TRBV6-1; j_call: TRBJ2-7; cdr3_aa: CASSESTGVKEQYF
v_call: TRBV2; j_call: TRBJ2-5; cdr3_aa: CASAVSGGEGTQYF
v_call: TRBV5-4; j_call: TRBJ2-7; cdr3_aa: CASSRTSGKSYEQYF
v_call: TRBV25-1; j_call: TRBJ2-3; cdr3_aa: CASSTRTSTDTQYF
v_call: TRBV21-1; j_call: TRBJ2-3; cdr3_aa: CASSNWRPPQDAQYF
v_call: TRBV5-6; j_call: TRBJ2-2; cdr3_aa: CASSFRDISPGELFF
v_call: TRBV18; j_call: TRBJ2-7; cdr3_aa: CASSPPWTYEQYF
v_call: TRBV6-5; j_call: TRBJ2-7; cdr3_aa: CASSPGGAGREQYF
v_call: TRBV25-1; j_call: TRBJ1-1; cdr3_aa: CASSKGTGAGMNTEAFF
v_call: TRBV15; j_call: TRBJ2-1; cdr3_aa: CATSRDLAGGYNEQFF
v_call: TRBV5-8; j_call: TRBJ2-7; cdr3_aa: CASITGTVVAEQYF